Listed below are T cell receptor beta chains from one sample, sequenced in a study of cytomegalovirus exposure and HLA in healthy donors. This table comes from immunoSEQ multiplex PCR, and its TCRdb copy is limited to in-frame clones, with some not included. The table has about 63,000 clones, roughly 90% seen once; the top ten hold 1% to 1.5%. Sequencing input: PBMCs. The receptors originated from a woman aged 18-29 years in good health and CMV-seronegative. Both conserved end residues are part of each CDR3. The D gene is left open where the match is weak. The listing skips clone size in some rows; elsewhere it reads once, few, many or a size class.

TGTGCCAGCAGCTTAGTGCAGGGAAAGAAGGATGGCTACACCTTC,CASSLVQGKKDGYTF,TRBV11-2,15,.,.,TRBJ1-2
TGCGCCAGCAGCATGACAGGGGATACCGGGGAGCTGTTTTTT,CASSMTGDTGELFF,TRBV5-1,14,once,TRBD1,TRBJ2-2
TGTGCCAGCAGCTTGTTCGGTCTAGCGGGAGGAGGGGAGACCCAGTACTTC,CASSLFGLAGGGETQYF,TRBV7-9,17,.,TRBD2,TRBJ2-5
TGTGCCAGCAGATACCTCGGGACAGGGGTTTCACCCCTCCACTTT,CASRYLGTGVSPLHF,TRBV6-6,15,.,TRBD1,TRBJ1-6
TGCGCCAGCAGGGACGGGGGGCTGGGGCAAGAGACCCAGTACTTC,CASRDGGLGQETQYF,TRBV5-1,15,.,.,TRBJ2-5
TGTGCCAGCAGCGGGATGGGAGCAGAAAAACTGTTTTTT,CASSGMGAEKLFF,TRBV5-6,13,.,.,TRBJ1-4
TGTGCCAGCAGATTGATGGGGACAATGCCAACTAATGAAAAACTGTTTTTT,CASRLMGTMPTNEKLFF,TRBV2,17,.,.,TRBJ1-4
TGCGCCAGCAGCTTGTTCCGTTCCTACGAGCAGTACTTC,CASSLFRSYEQYF,TRBV5-1,13,.,.,TRBJ2-7
TGTGCCAGCAGCTCCGGCGGGGCGGACTCGACCTACGAGCAGTACTTC,CASSSGGADSTYEQYF,TRBV5-4,16,.,.,TRBJ2-7
TGTGCCAGCAGCATCAGAGCGGGGGGGCATCAAGATACGCAGTATTTT,CASSIRAGGHQDTQYF,TRBV7-6,16,.,TRBD2,TRBJ2-3
TGTGCCTGGAGTCCAGGGTATAATTCACCCCTCCACTTT,CAWSPGYNSPLHF,TRBV30,13,few,.,TRBJ1-6
TGTGCCAGCAGTTTAAACGGCAGGGAGGTCAACGAGCAGTACTTC,CASSLNGREVNEQYF,TRBV27,15,.,.,TRBJ2-7
TGTGCCAGCAGCTTAGAAGGGACAGGGGGCGCAGACTATGGCTACACCTTC,CASSLEGTGGADYGYTF,TRBV7-9,17,.,TRBD1,TRBJ1-2
TGTGCCAGCGCTCCCCGGGAAGCAAGGACAGGAAACACCGGGGAGCTGTTTTTT,CASAPREARTGNTGELFF,TRBV28,18,.,TRBD1,TRBJ2-2
TGTGCCAGCTCACTGGGACAGGGGAGCTCTGGAAACACCATATATTTT,CASSLGQGSSGNTIYF,TRBV18,16,.,TRBD1,TRBJ1-3
TGTGCCTGGAGTGGTAACAGGGGGACTAACTATGGCTACACCTTC,CAWSGNRGTNYGYTF,TRBV30,15,.,TRBD1,TRBJ1-2
TGTGCCAGCAGTAGGGGGACTAGCGGGGCCACCGGGGAGCTGTTTTTT,CASSRGTSGATGELFF,TRBV5-6,16,.,TRBD2,TRBJ2-2
TGTGCCATCAGGCCTCGGGTTCAGGGGATCCTACCCTTTGGCGAGCAGTACTTC,CAIRPRVQGILPFGEQYF,TRBV10-3,18,.,.,TRBJ2-7
TGTGCCAGCAAGGTACAGGGCGGGCACCACGAGCAGTACTTC,CASKVQGGHHEQYF,TRBV6-5,14,.,.,TRBJ2-7
TGTGCCAGTACTCCCCGACTTGGGACAAACCTTAACTATGGCTACACCTTC,CASTPRLGTNLNYGYTF,TRBV19,17,.,.,TRBJ1-2
TGTGCCAGCAGTTACTCGAGACAGCCGAACACTGAAGCTTTCTTT,CASSYSRQPNTEAFF,TRBV6-6,15,.,.,TRBJ1-1
TGTGCCAGCACCAATTGGGGCCCTCTTACTGAAGCTTTCTTT,CASTNWGPLTEAFF,TRBV28,14,.,.,TRBJ1-1
TGTGCCAGCGGGCTAGCGGCGAACACCGGGGAGCTGTTTTTT,CASGLAANTGELFF,TRBV7-2,14,.,TRBD2,TRBJ2-2
TGTGCCAGCAGCCGACCCCGGGACACATACTACGAGCAGTACTTC,CASSRPRDTYYEQYF,TRBV5-6,15,.,.,TRBJ2-7
TGTGCCAGCAGTCCTCAAGCGGGGAGAGGAGAGACCCAGTACTTC,CASSPQAGRGETQYF,TRBV4-2,15,.,TRBD2,TRBJ2-5
TGTGCCAGCAGTCCCTGGGGGCTAGCGGGGGTCCAAGAGACCCAGTACTTC,CASSPWGLAGVQETQYF,TRBV27,17,.,TRBD2,TRBJ2-5
TGTGCCAGCAGCTCCCTCCTGGGGGGGAGGACCGGGGAGCTGTTTTTT,CASSSLLGGRTGELFF,TRBV7-2,16,.,TRBD2,TRBJ2-2
TGTGCCAGCAGTCAGGGACAGGGGGTGCTCGGGGAGACCCAGTACTTC,CASSQGQGVLGETQYF,TRBV27,16,.,TRBD1,TRBJ2-5
TGTGCCAGCAGCTTGAAACGGGGACTAATGGAGCAGTTCTTC,CASSLKRGLMEQFF,TRBV5-6,14,.,TRBD2,TRBJ2-1
TGTGCCTGGAGTGTCAGGCTAGCGGGAAGGTACGAGCAGTACTTC,CAWSVRLAGRYEQYF,TRBV30,15,.,TRBD2,TRBJ2-7
TGCGCCAGCAGCTCCGGGACAACTCCCTCCTACGAGCAGTACTTC,CASSSGTTPSYEQYF,TRBV5-1,15,.,.,TRBJ2-7
TGTGCCAGCAGCTTAGTTGAGATCTCCTACGAGCAGTACTTC,CASSLVEISYEQYF,TRBV7-9,14,.,.,TRBJ2-7
TGTGCCAGCAGCTTGTATCTGTTCGGGGGTCATACAGATACGCAGTATTTT,CASSLYLFGGHTDTQYF,TRBV5-6,17,.,.,TRBJ2-3
TGTGCCAGCTCACCGGGGCCTGCGGACCAGCCCCAGCATTTT,CASSPGPADQPQHF,TRBV18,14,.,.,TRBJ1-5
TGTGCCAGCAGCCTTGTTCCCTACGGGGTGGGGAACACTGAAGCTTTCTTT,CASSLVPYGVGNTEAFF,TRBV28,17,.,.,TRBJ1-1
TGTGCCAGCAGGACTCGTGGGGCGCTTACTAATGAAAAACTGTTTTTT,CASRTRGALTNEKLFF,TRBV28,16,.,.,TRBJ1-4
TGTGCCAGCAGACGGACAGGGGATGAGCAGTTCTTC,CASRRTGDEQFF,TRBV6-6,12,.,TRBD1,TRBJ2-1
TGTGCCAGCAGTGGCCCGCCCCGGGGGGCCAAAAACATTCAGTACTTC,CASSGPPRGAKNIQYF,TRBV6-1,16,.,.,TRBJ2-4
TGTGCCACCCGAGACAGGGTAACCGAGCAGTACTTC,CATRDRVTEQYF,TRBV6-1,12,few,TRBD1,TRBJ2-7
TGTGCCAGTAGTATTCAGTCTTACGGGGAGCTGTTTTTT,CASSIQSYGELFF,TRBV19,13,few,.,TRBJ2-2
TGTGCCAGCAGCAGGCCGGGACAGGGAAGTGGCTACACCTTC,CASSRPGQGSGYTF,TRBV28,14,.,TRBD1,TRBJ1-2
TGTGCCAGCAGCCCGCAGCAGGGGGCGGGTTATGGCTACACCTTC,CASSPQQGAGYGYTF,TRBV7-9,15,.,TRBD1,TRBJ1-2
TGTGCCAGCAGCCAAGGGGGACTAGCGGGGGCCGGGGAGCTGTTTTTT,CASSQGGLAGAGELFF,TRBV4-2,16,.,TRBD2,TRBJ2-2